The next 18 T cell receptor beta chains were all read from a single sample in a study of beta chain features in type 1 diabetes. Of the isolated RNA, all was reverse transcribed, and so the sequenced material was expressed TCRB transcripts. The method was immunoSEQ multiplex PCR; TCRdb's version includes in-frame clones alone and lacks a portion of them. The sample consists of 550,000 to 850,000 clones, around an eighth of them appearing once. General study findings and limits: Moderately but significantly shorter TCRB CDR3s were found in Type 1 diabetes patients in all four CD4+ subsets.

These receptors lack a known antigen. The source material was naive CD4+ T cells from blood. These receptors originate from a man between 18 and 35 years old with type 1 diabetes.

The genes are TRBV10-3 and TRBJ1-2; 8 bases fit TRBD1. Trimming at V came to 3 bases and at J to 6 bases, leaving 3 bases not matched to a gene. The CDR3 length is 13 residues. CDR1 and CDR2 (germline): ENHRY, SYGVKD. CDR3 nucleotides: TGTGCCATCAGTGAAGACAGGGGCCATGGCTACACCTTC. This sequence encodes CAISEDRGHGYTF.

This clone was detected only a few times. The V and J genes are TRBV30 and TRBJ2-1, with 11 bases lining up with TRBD1. The trim removed 5 bases at V and 9 bases at J, leaving 6 bases unmatched. CDR1 GTSNPN and CDR2 SVGIG come from the germline V gene (reference sequence). The CDR3 is made up of 13 amino acids. The CDR3 DNA follows: TGTGCCTGGGAGGGACAGGGGGGCGGTGAGCAGTTCTTC. It yields the protein CAWEGQGGGEQFF.

This chain uses TRBV7-6 with TRBJ1-2; no clear D. The germline V gene encodes CDR1 SGHVS and CDR2 FNYEAQ. There are 14 residues in the CDR3. Trimming pared 5 bases from V and 2 bases from J, leaving 12 bases between. CDR3 sequence reads: CASSQGPTNYGYTF. The CDR3, as DNA: TGTGCCAGCAGCCAAGGACCCACGAACTATGGCTACACCTTC.

This chain uses TRBV19 with TRBJ1-1; D is uncertain. Germline V gene data show CDR1 as LNHDA and CDR2 as SQIVND (reference sequence). V was pared by 6 bases and J by 1 base, with 9 bases between. The CDR3 runs 13 residues. The chain's CDR3 is CASRSTGNTEAFF. In DNA form, the CDR3 reads TGTGCCAGTAGATCGACGGGGAACACTGAAGCTTTCTTT.

This clone has more than one count but fewer than ten. The CDR3 DNA follows: TGTGCCAGCAGTTTTAGCCTTAGCAATCAGCCCCAGCATTTT. Its protein is CASSFSLSNQPQHF. The J gene is TRBJ1-5, the V gene TRBV28, with D unclear. Germline CDR1 MDHEN, CDR2 SYDVKM. Trimming stripped 3 bases from V and 0 bases from J, with 6 bases between. CDR3 size: 14 residues.

This clone was found a few times. This rearrangement joins TRBV2 to TRBJ1-2; D gene ambiguous. The CDR3 covers 12 residues. Germline CDR1 is SNHLY and CDR2 is FYNNEI. The V end was cut by 1 base, the J end by 4 bases, with 4 bases between. CDR3 sequence reads: CASSEEVYGYTF. The CDR3, as DNA: TGTGCCAGCAGTGAAGAGGTCTATGGCTACACCTTC.

This clone was detected a few times. The CDR3 here is CASTIGQGGSTDTQYF. In DNA form, the CDR3 reads TGCGCCAGCACGATTGGCCAGGGGGGTAGCACAGATACGCAGTATTTT. The chain has TRBV4-1 and TRBJ2-3, with D tentatively TRBD1 (7 bases). Germline CDR1 and CDR2: MGHRA and YSYEKL. CDR3 length: 16 amino acids. V was shortened by 7 bases and J by 0 bases, with 17 bases between the two germline ends.

This clone came up a few times. The chain is built from TRBV10-3 and TRBJ2-1; D call uncertain. Trimming cost V 10 bases and J 5 bases, with 6 bases left between them. There are 10 residues in the CDR3. Germline values: CDR1 ENHRY, CDR2 SYGVKD. The CDR3 spells CATMNNEQFF. DNA for the CDR3: TGTGCCACGATGAACAATGAGCAGTTCTTC.

This clone came up a few times. The chain couples TRBV4-1 to TRBJ2-1, with D tentatively TRBD2 (5 bases). Germline assignment: CDR1 MGHRA and CDR2 YSYEKL. CDR3 length: 16 amino acids. V lost 5 bases and J lost 8, with 22 bases in between. Written as DNA, the CDR3 is TGCGCCAGCAGCTCTGTGGGGTACTGGGTCGGGGATGAGCAGTTCTTC. It translates to CASSSVGYWVGDEQFF.

The genes are TRBV5-1 and TRBJ2-5; a weak D match, TRBD2 (5 bases). CDR1 and CDR2 (germline): SGHRS, YFSETQ. The CDR3 is 14 residues long. V was pared by 0 bases and J by 5 bases, with 11 bases between. The chain's CDR3 is CASSLVASRETQYF. As DNA, the CDR3 is TGCGCCAGCAGCTTGGTAGCGAGTAGGGAGACCCAGTACTTC.

About this clone: The sample has other DNA sequences that encode this CDR3 too. V usage is TRBV30 and J usage is TRBJ1-1; 7 bases map to TRBD1. V shed 0 bases, J shed 6 bases, and the junction held 1 base outside the gene matches. The CDR3 sequence is 12 residues long. CDR1 and CDR2 (germline): GTSNPN, SVGIG (reference sequence). The DNA for the CDR3 is TGTGCCTGGAGTGTTCAGGGGGCTGAAGCTTTCTTT. Its protein is CAWSVQGAEAFF.

This rearrangement joins TRBV5-1 to TRBJ1-2; TRBD1 agrees at 7 bases. Per germline, CDR1 SGHRS and CDR2 YFSETQ. The CDR3 loop spans 15 amino acids. Unmatched junction bases numbered 10, after V lost 4 bases and J lost 4 bases. The CDR3 here is CASSPEAQGSYGYTF. The CDR3 nucleotides read TGCGCCAGCAGCCCGGAGGCACAGGGGTCCTATGGCTACACCTTC.

This clone has a handful of counts. V and J are TRBV10-3 and TRBJ1-2; the match to TRBD1 covers 8 bases. This CDR3 comprises 13 residues. Germline trimming cut 7 bases from V and 4 bases from J; bases unmatched to any gene: 5. The germline gives CDR1 ENHRY, CDR2 SYGVKD. CDR3 sequence: CAITSDRVYGYTF. The CDR3 nucleotides read TGTGCCATCACCTCGGACAGGGTCTATGGCTACACCTTC.

This clone was observed a few times. V gene TRBV7-3 combines with J gene TRBJ2-2; D gene uncertain. Trimming pared 3 bases from V and 4 bases from J, leaving 12 bases between. The CDR3 is made up of 15 amino acids. Germline loops: CDR1 SGHTA, CDR2 FQGTGA. Written as DNA, the CDR3 is TGTGCCAGCAGCTTTCGTGGCAGCACCACCGGGGAGCTGTTTTTT. This translates into CASSFRGSTTGELFF.

V gene TRBV5-1 combines with J gene TRBJ2-3; 7 bases are a match to TRBD1. V lost 4 bases, J lost 1 base, and 6 bases stayed unmatched. The CDR3 runs 15 residues. The V gene's germline CDR1 is SGHRS and CDR2 YFSETQ. The CDR3 coding sequence is TGCGCCAGCAGCCTCGGACAGGTTGGCACAGATACGCAGTATTTT. It encodes CASSLGQVGTDTQYF.

This rearrangement joins TRBV19 to TRBJ2-7; tentatively, D is TRBD1 (6 bases). This CDR3 has 15 residues. The V end lost 1 base, the J end lost 3 bases, and 13 bases lay between the germline ends. CDR1 and CDR2 (germline): LNHDA, SQIVND (reference sequence). DNA for the CDR3: TGTGCCAGTAGTATAGTGGCAGGACAGAACTACGAGCAGTACTTC. Amino acids: CASSIVAGQNYEQYF.

This clone was picked up a small number of times. The V gene is TRBV6-4, the J gene TRBJ1-6, with 7 bases lining up with TRBD1. Germline V gene lookup returns CDR1 MRHNA and CDR2 SNTAGT. Trimming removed 2 bases from V and 9 bases from J; junction bases left unmatched: 7. The CDR3 runs 15 residues. The CDR3 DNA reads as TGTGCCAGCAGTGACCAGGGGGGGTTCTCTTCACCCCTCCACTTT. Protein sequence: CASSDQGGFSSPLHF.

The sample holds a few counts of this clone. The chain links TRBV7-9 to TRBJ1-2, with D perhaps matching TRBD1 (5 bases). CDR3 size: 12 residues. V was trimmed by 5 bases and J by 4 bases, leaving 8 bases between them. Germline V CDR1 and CDR2: SEHNR, FQNEAQ (reference sequence). In DNA form, the CDR3 reads TGTGCCAGCAGCGAAGACAGCTATGGCTACACCTTC. Residues: CASSEDSYGYTF.